The clone carrying this T cell receptor beta chain was detected once. The sample has other DNA sequences that encode this CDR3 too. This specimen belongs to a study of control samples from healthy donors and cancer patients. Repertoires were generated with immunoSEQ multiplex PCR, while TCRdb's copy carries only in-frame clones and drops some. The repertoire holds some 140,000 clones, with 88% as singletons. CDR3 length: 11 residues. Germline V gene lookup returns CDR1 MNHEY and CDR2 SVGAGI. V was shortened by 6 bases and J by 5 bases, with 8 bases between the two germline ends. The TCR was taken from a woman under 40 in good health. Sequencing used blood. V gene TRBV6-5 combines with J gene TRBJ2-7; D is undetermined. CDR3 nucleotide sequence: TGTGCCAGCAGCTACGACGACGAGCAGTACTTC. Translation: CASSYDDEQYF.